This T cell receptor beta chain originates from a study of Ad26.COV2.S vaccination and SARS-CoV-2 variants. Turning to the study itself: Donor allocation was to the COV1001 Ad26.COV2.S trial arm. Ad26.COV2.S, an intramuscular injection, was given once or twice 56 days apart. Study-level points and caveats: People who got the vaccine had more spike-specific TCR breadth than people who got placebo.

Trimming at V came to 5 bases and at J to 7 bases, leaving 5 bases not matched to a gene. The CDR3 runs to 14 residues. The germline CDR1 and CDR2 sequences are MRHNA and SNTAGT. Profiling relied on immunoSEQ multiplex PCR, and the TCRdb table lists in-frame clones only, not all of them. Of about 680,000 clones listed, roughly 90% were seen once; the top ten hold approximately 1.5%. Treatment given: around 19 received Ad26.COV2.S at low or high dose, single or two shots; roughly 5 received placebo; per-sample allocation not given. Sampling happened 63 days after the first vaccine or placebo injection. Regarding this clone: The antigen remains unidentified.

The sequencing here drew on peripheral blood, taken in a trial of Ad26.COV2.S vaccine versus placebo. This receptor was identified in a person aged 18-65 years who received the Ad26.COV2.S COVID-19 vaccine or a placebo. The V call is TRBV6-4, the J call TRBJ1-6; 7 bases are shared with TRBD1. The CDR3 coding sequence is TGTGCCAGCAGTTCTGACAGGGCCAATTCACCCCTCCACTTT. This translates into CASSSDRANSPLHF.